This entry concerns a single T cell receptor beta chain. Its antigen remains unidentified. This sample was taken from a study of T cell responses to AZD1222 COVID-19 vaccine. Study conclusions and caveats: The study sampled repertoires only after the peak T cell response. White British donors predominated, females outnumbered males, and clonal diversity was possibly underestimated. Vaccination with two AZD1222 doses was followed by a rise in Spike-specific TCR breadth and depth.

Clones were read by immunoSEQ multiplex PCR, and TCRdb kept only the in-frame ones, dropping some. The sample has more than 150,000 clones; 80% to 95% are singletons. Germline V gene sequence: CDR1 SGHDN, CDR2 FVKESK. V was clipped by 4 bases and J by 5 bases; unmatched bases: 4. The CDR3 length is 13 residues. Second doses at about 4 or about 12 weeks were pooled. The clonotype comes from an adult who received the AZD1222 COVID-19 vaccine. Sequencing was performed on peripheral blood, taken 28 days after the second AZD1222 dose. The chain links TRBV14 to TRBJ1-2; TRBD1 matches 7 bases. The CDR3 DNA follows: TGTGCCAGCAGCCCGGGACAGTTATATGGCTACACCTTC. Residues: CASSPGQLYGYTF.